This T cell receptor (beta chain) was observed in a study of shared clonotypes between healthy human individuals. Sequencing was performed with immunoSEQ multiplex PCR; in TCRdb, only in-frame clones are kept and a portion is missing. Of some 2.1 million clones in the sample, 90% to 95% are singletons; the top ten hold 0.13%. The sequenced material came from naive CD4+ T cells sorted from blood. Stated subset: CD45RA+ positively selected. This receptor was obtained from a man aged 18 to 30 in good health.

The CDR3 sequence: CASSYSQGTQYF. DNA for the CDR3: TGTGCCAGCAGTTACTCTCAGGGGACCCAGTACTTC. The chain is built from TRBV6-5 and TRBJ2-5; tentatively, D is TRBD1 (5 bases). This CDR3 comprises 12 residues. CDR1 and CDR2 (germline): MNHEY, SVGAGI. V was trimmed by 0 bases and J by 7 bases, leaving 6 bases between them.